Listed below are T cell receptor beta chains from one sample, sequenced in a study of blood T cell repertoires in COVID-19. Using immunoSEQ multiplex PCR, the repertoire was profiled, and TCRdb retains in-frame clones only, with some absent. Of tens of thousands of clones detected, approximately 75% appear once; the ten largest clones hold approximately 13%. Sequenced input: peripheral blood. These receptors originate from a human donor in a cohort sampled during active COVID-19. Both conserved end residues are part of each CDR3. The D gene is left open where the match is weak. Clone size is stated in some rows and not others, as once, few, many or a class when expanded.

j_call clone_size v_call d_call cdr3_nt cdr3_aa
TRBJ2-5 - TRBV14 - TGTGCCAGCAGCCAATCCTCGGAGACCCAGTACTTC CASSQSSETQYF
TRBJ2-2 few TRBV4-3 TRBD1 TGCGCCAGCAGCCAAGAGGGCAGGACAGGGAGGACCGGGGAGCTGTTTTTT CASSQEGRTGRTGELFF
TRBJ1-6 once TRBV19 - TGTGCCAGTAGTATTCGACAGGATGGTTCACCCCTCCACTTT CASSIRQDGSPLHF
TRBJ1-5 - TRBV5-6 TRBD1 TGTGCCAGCAGCGGGGGACAGTACAATCAGCCCCAGCATTTT CASSGGQYNQPQHF
TRBJ2-7 few TRBV5-1 TRBD1 TGCGCCAGCAGCCTCCACCGGACAGGCTCCTACGAGCAGTACTTC CASSLHRTGSYEQYF
TRBJ2-2 once TRBV2 TRBD1 TGTGCCAGCAGTGTTCACAGGGGGGCCGGGGAGCTGTTTTTT CASSVHRGAGELFF
TRBJ1-5 - TRBV9 TRBD1 TGTGCCAGCAGCTTGTCGAGGGACAGGGGCTATAGCAATCAGCCCCAGCATTTT CASSLSRDRGYSNQPQHF
TRBJ1-1 - TRBV2 - TGTGCCAGCAGCTTGGTGGAGACCCGTCGGGCTGAAGCTTTCTTT CASSLVETRRAEAFF
TRBJ2-1 - TRBV4-2 - TGTGCCAGCAGCCTACGGCGGGGGCCCAACAATGAGCAGTTCTTC CASSLRRGPNNEQFF
TRBJ1-5 few TRBV2 TRBD1 TGTGCCAGCAGGACGACAGGGGTTACCCAGCATTTT CASRTTGVTQHF
TRBJ2-2 - TRBV18 - TGTGCCAGCTCACCAAGGCAGGCCGACACCGGGGAGCTGTTTTTT CASSPRQADTGELFF
TRBJ2-7 few TRBV6-6 - TGTGCCAGCAGAAAAAACAGGGAGTCCGAGCAGTACTTC CASRKNRESEQYF
TRBJ2-1 - TRBV4-1 TRBD2 TGCGCCAGCAGCCAAGGGCCCGCTCGCGGGGGGGGCCACAATGAGCAGTTCTTC CASSQGPARGGGHNEQFF